This T cell receptor beta chain was obtained from a study of blood T cell repertoires in COVID-19. Overall study context: Sample material is recorded as cDNA or gDNA derived from T cells, B-cell-depleted T cells, or PBMCs.

In germline, CDR1 is SNHLY, CDR2 FYNNEI. This CDR3 contains 14 residues. V dropped 6 bases and J dropped 0 bases, with 11 bases sitting between them. The data were produced by immunoSEQ multiplex PCR, yet TCRdb's version contains in-frame clones alone and is incomplete. The sample yields 210,000 or so clones, about 87% seen once. The study recruited people aged 18 to 89 years across more than 20 US areas. Assignment of participants to cohorts was predicated upon participant-reported clinical history. The source is a woman aged 25-40 years who had been exposed to COVID-19. The specimen sequenced was PBMCs or T cells enriched from blood (not recorded which). The rearrangement uses TRBV2 and TRBJ2-5, with a weak D call TRBD2 (7 bases). CDR3 nucleotides: TGTGCCAGCAGGGGAGGGGGATACCAAGAGACCCAGTACTTC. This translates into CASRGGGYQETQYF.